What follows are 4 T cell receptor beta chains derived from one specimen sequenced in a study of Ad26.COV2.S vaccination and SARS-CoV-2 variants. Some clones are missing from TCRdb's copy, which holds only in-frame ones; the method was immunoSEQ multiplex PCR. The data show hundreds of thousands of clones, about 90% seen once. Sequenced here: peripheral blood, sampled after recovery from COVID-19. The origin of the receptors is a human donor who had recovered from COVID-19.

For this clone: The identical CDR3 is also encoded by other nucleotide sequences in the sample. V usage is TRBV27 and J usage is TRBJ2-7; 10 nucleotides match TRBD1. Germline trimming cut 6 bases from V and 2 bases from J; bases unmatched to any gene: 4. The CDR3 runs 14 residues. In germline, CDR1 is MNHEY, CDR2 SMNVEV (reference sequence). CDR3 DNA sequence: TGTGCCAGCAGAGGACAGGGGGGTCCCTACGAGCAGTACTTC. Encoded protein: CASRGQGGPYEQYF.

This sequence joins TRBV7-3 and TRBJ2-6; D is perhaps TRBD1 (6 bases). The CDR3 consists of 17 residues. Germline values: CDR1 SGHTA, CDR2 FQGTGA. The V end lost 4 bases, the J end lost 3 bases, and 16 bases lay between the germline ends. CDR3 in DNA: TGTGCCAGCAGCTCCCAGACAGGCAGAATTGGGGCCAACGTCCTGACTTTC. Amino acid sequence: CASSSQTGRIGANVLTF.

The chain links TRBV18 to TRBJ2-7; D is tentatively TRBD1 or TRBD2 (5 bases each). The germline CDR1 and CDR2 sequences are KGHSH and LQKENI. The CDR3 is made up of 14 amino acids. Deletions cut 6 bases from V and 5 bases from J, with 17 bases between. The CDR3 bases are TGTGCCAGCTCTTTCAGCAGGGACGGGCACGAGCAGTACTTC. As protein: CASSFSRDGHEQYF.

This rearrangement joins TRBV11-3 to TRBJ1-3; 10 bases map to TRBD1. Germline trimming cut 8 bases from V and 3 bases from J; bases unmatched to any gene: 4. The germline V gene has CDR1 SGHNT and CDR2 YENEEA. The CDR3 covers 14 residues. In DNA form, the CDR3 reads TGTGCCAGCGGAAGGGACAGGGGTGGAAACACCATATATTTT. This codes for CASGRDRGGNTIYF.